This record looks at one T cell receptor beta chain sequence and its context. The entry originates in a study of T cells in Graves' hyperthyroidism and ophthalmopathy. TCR beta CDR3 region amplification was performed from RNA transcripts. Using the HTBI primer set, a first-round RT-PCR was run on the TCR CDR3. TCRdb re-called the multiplex PCR reads through MiXCR, storing one row per CDR3 protein. The table has fewer than 650,000 distinct CDR3 sequences, less than 15% seen once. Trimming shortened V by 5 bases and J by 3 bases, and 14 bases separated the two germline ends. Germline V gene sequence: CDR1 MGHDK, CDR2 SYGVNS. The CDR3 spans 15 residues.

Material for sequencing was blood. This receptor was identified in a woman aged 40 to 50 with Graves' hyperthyroidism. The V and J genes are TRBV25-1 and TRBJ1-5; D is perhaps TRBD1 (5 bases). Written as DNA, the CDR3 is TGTGCCAGCAGTACGGGGGGTATCGACAATCAGCCCCAGCATTTT. It encodes CASSTGGIDNQPQHF.